The 24 T cell receptor beta chains in this list originate from one sample, sequenced in a study of regulatory T cells in long-lasting Graves disease. The time point here: newly diagnosed GD, antithyroid drugs for less than 3 months. PBMC-extracted RNA yielded the TCR library. The authors built TCR beta libraries using iRepertoire HTBI primers and Arm-PCR of CDR3 regions. TCRdb re-called the multiplex PCR reads with MiXCR, one entry per CDR3 protein. The sample holds approximately 250,000 distinct CDR3 sequences, approximately 20% seen once. This material consisted of peripheral blood mononuclear cells (PBMCs), taken at new diagnosis, from a patient treated with antithyroid drugs. Every receptor here comes from a female donor with Graves disease.

The chain carries TRBV20-1 and TRBJ1-3; perhaps TRBD1 as D (5 bases). The CDR3 contains 14 residues. CDR1 and CDR2 (germline): DFQATT, SNEGSKA (reference sequence). V was pared by 6 bases and J by 8 bases, with 20 bases between. CDR3 DNA sequence: TGCAGTGCGGCCCTCCAACAGGCAGGGCACACCATATATTTT. Its protein product is CSAALQQAGHTIYF.

This chain links TRBV12-3 or TRBV12-4 with TRBJ2-3; D possibly corresponds to TRBD1 (5 bases). CDR3 length: 20 residues. The V gene lost 6 bases and the J gene lost 0 bases, with 28 bases spanning the gap. In DNA form, the CDR3 reads TGTGCCAGCAGCACCTACACCCCATTCCTGACAGACCTGAGCACAGATACGCAGTATTTT. It encodes CASSTYTPFLTDLSTDTQYF.

This clonotype appeared many times. This chain links TRBV7-2 with TRBJ2-7, with 10 nucleotides matching TRBD2. Per the germline V gene, CDR1 is SGHTA and CDR2 is FQGNSA. The CDR3 has 14 residues. V lost 6 bases and J lost 2; bases outside the gene matches: 4. The CDR3 protein is CASRSGGGPYEQYF. DNA of the CDR3: TGTGCCAGCAGGAGCGGGGGGGGGCCCTACGAGCAGTACTTC.

Many counts were recorded for this clonotype. This sequence joins TRBV24-1 and TRBJ2-3; 8 bases map to TRBD1. This CDR3 has 13 amino acids. J lost 1 base, V lost 9 bases, and 2 bases had no gene match. Germline values: CDR1 KGHDR, CDR2 SFDVKD. The CDR3 region has the DNA TGTGCCACCCTGGGACAGGGCACAGATACGCAGTATTTT. Protein sequence: CATLGQGTDTQYF.

Many counts were recorded for this clonotype. This chain uses TRBV7-9 with TRBJ2-3; 10 positions agree with TRBD2. CDR3 length: 16 amino acids. Germline V gives CDR1 SEHNR, CDR2 FQNEAQ (reference sequence). V dropped 5 bases and J dropped 2; count of bases not matched to a gene: 7. CDR3 loop: CASSPSGTSDTDTQYF. CDR3 DNA: TGTGCCAGCAGCCCCTCCGGGACTAGCGACACAGATACGCAGTATTTT.

This clonotype was seen at least ten times. This sequence joins TRBV27 and TRBJ2-5, with D possibly called TRBD1 or TRBD2 (5 bases each). The CDR3 length is 15 residues. V was cut by 8 bases and J by 4 bases, with 20 bases left in between. Germline CDR1 MNHEY, CDR2 SMNVEV (reference sequence). CDR3 protein: CASRTSGRERETQYF. The CDR3 DNA sequence: TGTGCCAGCCGGACATCGGGGCGCGAGAGAGAGACCCAGTACTTC.

Concerning this clonotype itself: Since a much larger clone is just one base distant, this may be a read error. The chain uses TRBV3-1 and TRBJ1-1; D call uncertain. CDR1 and CDR2 from the germline V gene are LGHDT and YNNKEL (reference sequence). This CDR3 has 15 residues. V was cut by 1 base and J by 10 bases, with 19 bases left in between. CDR3 in DNA: TGTGCCAGCAGCCAAGGGGAGGCCCCAGGAGCTGGAGCTTTCTTT. Its translation is CASSQGEAPGAGAFF.

This clonotype was counted at least ten times. The V gene is TRBV4-1, the J gene TRBJ1-1, with a tentative D call TRBD1 (6 bases). Germline values: CDR1 MGHRA, CDR2 YSYEKL. The CDR3 length is 13 residues. Trimming stripped 4 bases from V and 4 bases from J, with 10 bases between. CDR3 sequence: CASSRGQSTEAFF. CDR3 nucleotides: TGCGCCAGCAGCCGCGGACAGAGCACTGAAGCTTTCTTT.

This clonotype was recorded at least ten times. The chain employs TRBV28 and TRBJ2-7, with TRBD1 matching over 8 bases. V shed 4 bases, J shed 0 bases, and the junction held 8 bases outside the gene matches. Germline-derived CDR1 and CDR2 are MDHEN and SYDVKM. This CDR3 has 16 residues. The CDR3 region is CASSSARTGSSYEQYF. CDR3 nucleotides: TGTGCCAGCAGTTCGGCTCGGACAGGGAGCTCCTACGAGCAGTACTTC. Full variable domain (remainder filled in from reference TRBV28 and TRBJ2-7): DVKVTQSSRYLVKRTGEKVFLECVQDMDHENMFWYRQDPGLGLRLIYFSYDVKMKEKGDIPEGYSVSREKKERFSLILESASTNQTSMYLCASSSARTGSSYEQYFGPGTRLTVT.

Regarding this clonotype: A much larger clone differs by one base, so this may be a read error. The V and J genes are TRBV7-2 and TRBJ2-1; 10 positions match TRBD2. Germline CDR1 is SGHTA and CDR2 is FQGNSA. The CDR3 contains 14 residues. With 2 bases clipped from V and 11 bases from J, the junction kept 6 bases outside the gene matches. This CDR3 is CASSLRSGRSKQFF. CDR3 sequence (DNA): TGTGCCAGCAGCTTACGTAGCGGGAGGAGTAAGCAGTTCTTC.

This clonotype was recorded many times. The gene calls are TRBV20-1 and TRBJ1-6, with 7 nucleotides matching TRBD1. This CDR3 is 15 amino acids long. The germline V gene has CDR1 DFQATT and CDR2 SNEGSKA (reference sequence). V lost 0 bases, J lost 8 bases, and 7 bases stayed unmatched. CDR3 residues: CSARDLDRVDSPLHF. In DNA, the CDR3 is TGCAGTGCTAGAGATCTCGACAGGGTGGATTCACCCCTCCACTTT.

This rearrangement joins TRBV12-3 or TRBV12-4 to TRBJ2-5, with TRBD2 identical over 16 bases. The length of the CDR3 is 17 residues. V lost 5 bases to trimming and J lost 3 bases; unmatched junction nucleotides: 6. CDR3: CASSEPGTSGREETQYF. Here the CDR3 DNA reads TGTGCCAGCAGTGAACCCGGGACTAGCGGGAGGGAAGAGACCCAGTACTTC.

This clonotype was detected many times. The chain carries TRBV7-8 and TRBJ2-5; 12 bases agree with TRBD2. CDR3 size: 16 residues. J gave up 4 bases and V 5 bases, and 8 bases lay outside the gene matches. The germline CDR1 and CDR2 sequences are SGHVS and FQNEAQ. The CDR3: CASSPHPGLAGETQYF. The CDR3 coding sequence is TGTGCCAGCAGCCCCCACCCGGGACTAGCGGGAGAGACCCAGTACTTC.

The rearrangement links TRBV24-1 to TRBJ2-2, with D perhaps TRBD2 (5 bases). The CDR3 contains 14 residues. The germline V gene encodes CDR1 KGHDR and CDR2 SFDVKD. Trimming took off 9 bases at V and 1 base at J, with 11 bases between the two ends. The CDR3 DNA reads as TGTGCCACCGGCAACGGGGTGAACACCGGGGAGCTGTTTTTT. Its protein is CATGNGVNTGELFF.

This clonotype was picked up many times. The CDR3 spells CASSLSGQGIAFF. The CDR3 DNA reads TGTGCCAGCAGTTTATCGGGACAGGGGATAGCTTTCTTT. The V call is TRBV27, the J call TRBJ1-1, with 10 positions matching TRBD1. This CDR3 region has 13 residues. From germline, CDR1 is MNHEY and CDR2 SMNVEV (reference sequence). Germline trimming cut 0 bases from V and 10 bases from J; bases unmatched to any gene: 2.

This clonotype was detected ten times or more. V gene TRBV7-9 combines with J gene TRBJ2-1; either TRBD1 or TRBD2 may supply D (5 bases each). There are 12 residues in the CDR3. The V gene's germline CDR1 is SEHNR and CDR2 FQNEAQ (reference sequence). V was pared by 4 bases and J by 12 bases, with 13 bases between. DNA of the CDR3: TGTGCCAGCAGCTGGGACGGCGGTGGGCAGTTCTTC. Its protein product is CASSWDGGGQFF.

This clonotype was counted a few times. This may stem from a read error, because a much larger clone lies one nucleotide away. This chain uses TRBV12-3 or TRBV12-4 with TRBJ1-1; 8 nucleotides align to TRBD1. The CDR3 is 12 amino acids. CDR3 sequence (DNA): TGTGCCAGCAGTTTATGGACAGGGCAAGCTTCCTTT. Protein: CASSLWTGQASF.

This clonotype was found many times. The J gene is TRBJ2-7, the V gene TRBV24-1; 10 bases are shared with TRBD1. Looked up from germline, CDR1 is KGHDR and CDR2 is SFDVKD. After removal of 2 bases from V and 5 bases from J, the junction contained 11 bases not matched to a gene. This CDR3 contains 17 residues. CDR3 sequence (DNA): TGTGCCACCAGTGATTCGGGTCCAGGGACAGGGGATCACGAGCAGTACTTC. It yields the protein CATSDSGPGTGDHEQYF.

This clonotype was seen repeatedly, ten times or more. The V call is TRBV19, the J call TRBJ1-4; D remains ambiguous. CDR1 LNHDA and CDR2 SQIVND come from the germline V gene (reference sequence). The CDR3 is made up of 15 amino acids. Trimming stripped 4 bases from V and 3 bases from J, with 12 bases between. CDR3 loop: CASSRTGQPNEKLFF. CDR3 nucleotide sequence: TGTGCCAGTAGTAGAACGGGCCAACCTAATGAAAAACTGTTTTTT.

The V gene is TRBV28, the J gene TRBJ2-5, with a tentative D call TRBD2 (6 bases). The CDR3 contains 15 residues. The germline V gene has CDR1 MDHEN and CDR2 SYDVKM. Trimming took off 3 bases at V and 0 bases at J, with 11 bases between the two ends. CDR3 nucleotide sequence: TGTGCCAGCAGTTTTGGCGAGCGGGACCAAGAGACCCAGTACTTC. Translating gives CASSFGERDQETQYF.

Many counts were recorded for this clonotype. The chain links TRBV6-2 or TRBV6-3 to TRBJ1-2, with a weak D call TRBD1 (5 bases). The CDR3 spans 12 residues. V lost 4 bases and J lost 7, with 10 bases in between. CDR1 MNHEY and CDR2 SVGEGT come from the germline V gene. The CDR3 DNA sequence: TGTGCCAGCAGTTCCGGGACGGGTGGCTACACCTTC. Its translation: CASSSGTGGYTF.

This clonotype was counted ten times or more. V is TRBV29-1 and J is TRBJ2-5; D is perhaps TRBD1 (7 bases). CDR3 length: 13 residues. Germline V gene sequence: CDR1 SQVTM, CDR2 ANQGSEA. The ends were cut back, 4 bases at V and 5 bases at J, with 14 bases in the middle. The CDR3 nucleotides read TGCAGCGTTGCGGAGGGGGCTCAGGAGACCCAGTACTTC. Its translation is CSVAEGAQETQYF.

The rearrangement uses TRBV20-1 and TRBJ1-5, with D unclear. This CDR3 spans 14 amino acids. V was pared by 6 bases and J by 4 bases, with 16 bases between. In germline, CDR1 is DFQATT, CDR2 SNEGSKA (reference sequence). CDR3 protein: CSALVEGGNQPQHF. The CDR3 DNA reads as TGCAGTGCCCTCGTAGAGGGTGGTAATCAGCCCCAGCATTTT.

This clonotype was seen at least ten times. V gene TRBV12-3 or TRBV12-4 combines with J gene TRBJ2-3, with D possibly TRBD1 on 6 matching bases. The CDR3 sequence is 11 residues long. Trimming removed 4 bases at V and 10 bases at J, with 9 bases between. DNA of the CDR3: TGTGCCAGCAGTTGGGGGCAGGCGCAGTATTTT. Translated, it gives CASSWGQAQYF.